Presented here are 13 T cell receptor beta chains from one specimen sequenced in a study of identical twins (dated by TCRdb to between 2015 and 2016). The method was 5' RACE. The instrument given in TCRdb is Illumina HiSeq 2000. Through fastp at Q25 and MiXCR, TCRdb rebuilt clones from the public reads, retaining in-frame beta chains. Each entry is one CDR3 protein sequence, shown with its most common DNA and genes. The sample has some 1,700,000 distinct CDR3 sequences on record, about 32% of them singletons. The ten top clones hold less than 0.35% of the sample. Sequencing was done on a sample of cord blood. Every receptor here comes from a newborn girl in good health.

DNA of the CDR3: TGTGCCAGCAGCTTAGATTGGGACCTTCACTCTGGAAACACCATATATTTT. As protein: CASSLDWDLHSGNTIYF. V and J are TRBV11-2 and TRBJ1-3; D perhaps matches TRBD1 (5 bases). V was cut by 0 bases and J by 0 bases, with 12 bases left in between. The CDR3 runs to 17 residues. Germline V gene data show CDR1 as SGHAT and CDR2 as FQNNGV.

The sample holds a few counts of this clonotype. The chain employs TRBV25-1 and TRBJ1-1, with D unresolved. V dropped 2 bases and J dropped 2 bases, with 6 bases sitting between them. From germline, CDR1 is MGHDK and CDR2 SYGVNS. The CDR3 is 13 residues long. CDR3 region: CASSEPTNTEAFF. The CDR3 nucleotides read TGTGCCAGCAGTGAACCGACAAACACTGAAGCTTTCTTT.

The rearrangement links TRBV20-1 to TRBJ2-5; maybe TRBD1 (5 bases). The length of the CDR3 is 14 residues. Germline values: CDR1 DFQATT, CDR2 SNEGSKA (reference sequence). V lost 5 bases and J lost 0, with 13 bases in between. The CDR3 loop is CSALRGDHQETQYF. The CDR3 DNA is TGCAGTGCTCTTAGGGGTGACCACCAAGAGACCCAGTACTTC.

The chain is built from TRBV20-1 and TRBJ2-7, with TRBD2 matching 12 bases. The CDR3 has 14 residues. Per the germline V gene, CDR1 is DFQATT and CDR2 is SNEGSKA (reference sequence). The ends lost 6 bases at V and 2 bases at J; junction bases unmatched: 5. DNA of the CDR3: TGCAGTGCCGAGACTAGCGGGGGAACCTACGAGCAGTACTTC. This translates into CSAETSGGTYEQYF.

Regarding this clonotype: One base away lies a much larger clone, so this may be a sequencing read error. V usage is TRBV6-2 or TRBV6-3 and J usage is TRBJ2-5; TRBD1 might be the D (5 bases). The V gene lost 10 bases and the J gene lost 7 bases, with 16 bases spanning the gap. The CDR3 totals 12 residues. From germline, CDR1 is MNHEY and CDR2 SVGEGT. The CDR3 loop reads CANRTTQGTQYF. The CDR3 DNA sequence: TGTGCCAACAGAACCACTCAGGGGACCCAGTACTTC.

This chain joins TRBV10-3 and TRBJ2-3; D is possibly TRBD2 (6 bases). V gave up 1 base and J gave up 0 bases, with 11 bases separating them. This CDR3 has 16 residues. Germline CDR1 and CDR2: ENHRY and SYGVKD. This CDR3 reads CAISEFAGTSTDTQYF. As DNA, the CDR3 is TGTGCCATCAGTGAGTTCGCAGGGACTAGCACAGATACGCAGTATTTT.

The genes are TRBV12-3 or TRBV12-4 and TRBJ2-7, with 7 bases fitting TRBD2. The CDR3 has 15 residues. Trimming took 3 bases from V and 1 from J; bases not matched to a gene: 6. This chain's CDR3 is CASSFTLGGSYEQYF. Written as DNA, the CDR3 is TGTGCCAGCAGTTTTACTCTGGGAGGGTCCTACGAGCAGTACTTC.

Written as DNA, the CDR3 is TGTGCCAGCAGCCGAACAGGGGGCGCTTATAATTCACCCCTCCACTTT. This translates into CASSRTGGAYNSPLHF. V gene TRBV5-4 combines with J gene TRBJ1-6; 9 nucleotides line up with TRBD1. This CDR3 region has 16 residues. Germline trimming cut 4 bases from V and 4 bases from J; bases unmatched to any gene: 6. Germline-derived CDR1 and CDR2 are SGHNT and YYREEE (reference sequence).

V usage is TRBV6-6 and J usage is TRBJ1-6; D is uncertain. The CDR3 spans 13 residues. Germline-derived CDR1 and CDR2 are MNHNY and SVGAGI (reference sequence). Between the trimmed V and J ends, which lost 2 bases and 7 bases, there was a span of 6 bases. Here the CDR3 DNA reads TGTGCCAGCAGTTACGCTGGAAATTCACCCCTCCACTTT. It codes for CASSYAGNSPLHF.

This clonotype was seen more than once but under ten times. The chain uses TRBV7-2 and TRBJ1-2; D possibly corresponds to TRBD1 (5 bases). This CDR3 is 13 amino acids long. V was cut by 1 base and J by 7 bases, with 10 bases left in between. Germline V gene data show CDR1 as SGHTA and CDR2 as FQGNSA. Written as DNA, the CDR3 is TGTGCCAGCAGCTTAGGGGGGGGATTTGGCTACACCTTC. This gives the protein CASSLGGGFGYTF. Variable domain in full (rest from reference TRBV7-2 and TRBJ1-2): GAGVSQSPSNKVTEKGKDVELRCDPISGHTALYWYRQSLGQGLEFLIYFQGNSAPDKSGLPSDRFSAERTGGSVSTLTIQRTQQEDSAVYLCASSLGGGFGYTFGSGTRLTVV.

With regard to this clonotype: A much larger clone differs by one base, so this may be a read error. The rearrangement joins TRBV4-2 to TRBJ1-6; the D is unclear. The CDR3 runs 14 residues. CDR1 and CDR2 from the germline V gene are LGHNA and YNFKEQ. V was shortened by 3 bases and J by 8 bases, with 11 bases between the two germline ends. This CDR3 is CASSQAGYDSPLHF. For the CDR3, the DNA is TGTGCCAGCAGCCAGGCCGGTTATGATTCACCCCTCCACTTT.

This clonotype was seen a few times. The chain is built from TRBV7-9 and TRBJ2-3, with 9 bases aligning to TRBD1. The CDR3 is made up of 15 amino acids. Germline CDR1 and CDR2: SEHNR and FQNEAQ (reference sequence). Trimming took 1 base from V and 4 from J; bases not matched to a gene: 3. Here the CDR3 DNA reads TGTGCCAGCAGCTTAGAACAGGGGGCGGCAGATACGCAGTATTTT. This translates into CASSLEQGAADTQYF.

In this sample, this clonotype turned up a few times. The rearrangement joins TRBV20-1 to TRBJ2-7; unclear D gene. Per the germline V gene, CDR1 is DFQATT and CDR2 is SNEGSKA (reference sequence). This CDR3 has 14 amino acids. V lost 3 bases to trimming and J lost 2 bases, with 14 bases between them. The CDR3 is CSARENTVTYEQYF. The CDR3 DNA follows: TGCAGTGCTAGGGAGAACACAGTAACCTACGAGCAGTACTTC.